There are many counts of the clone carrying this T cell receptor (beta chain). The antigen is unknown. Each diagnosis was grounded in clinical symptoms, serum thyroxine and TRAb, thyroid ultrasound, and orbital computed tomography. What was amplified from RNA transcripts were TCR beta CDR3 regions. A set of HTBI primers served as the primers for a first-round RT-PCR of the TCR CDR3. TCRdb itself ran the multiplex PCR reads through MiXCR, one entry per CDR3 protein. The sample lists roughly 500,000 distinct CDR3 sequences, around 16% occurring once. This sample is part of a study of T cells in Graves' hyperthyroidism and ophthalmopathy. Study findings and constraints: Classification by a 13 V-J model distinguished ophthalmopathy from stable hyperthyroidism.

This receptor was taken from a woman aged 25 to 39 with Graves' ophthalmopathy. What was sequenced was blood.

CDR3 nucleotides: TGTGCCTGGTCCAGCCTCCAAGAGACCCAGTACTTC. It is translated as CAWSSLQETQYF. V is TRBV30 and J is TRBJ2-5; D unclear. Trimming stripped 5 bases from V and 1 base from J, with 8 bases between. Germline V lookup: CDR1 GTSNPN, CDR2 SVGIG (reference sequence). The CDR3 loop spans 12 amino acids. Looking up the rest from reference TRBV30 and TRBJ2-5 gives the full variable domain: SQTIHQWPATLVQPVGSPLSLECTVEGTSNPNLYWYRQAAGRGLQLLFYSVGIGQISSEVPQNLSASRPQDRQFILSSKKLLLSDSGFYLCAWSSLQETQYFGPGTRLLVL.